This T cell receptor (beta chain) was recovered during a study of shared clonotypes between healthy human individuals. Study in general: Each donor's CD8 memory used one plate, CD8 naive two, each CD4 subset three. The study, taken as a whole, reports: Donor scarcity curtailed the genetic and exposure-history diversity represented herein.

A word on this clone: The antigen is not known.

In replicate PCRs of sorted subsets, approximately 190 ng DNA, approximately 32,000 T cell genomes, was used. Authors' data handling: Sequence data from immunoSEQ were junction-only and lacked quality scores; consequently, filtering differed. Generated by immunoSEQ multiplex PCR, the TCRdb table keeps only in-frame clones and is missing some. The V and J calls and clone size are taken from that table; D and trimming were inferred from the DNA. The table has 2 million to 2.5 million clones, 80% to 95% seen once. The TCR sequence derives from a man between 18 and 29 years old in good health. Some clones in this sample may be carry-over from other donors' samples. The sequenced sample consisted of naive CD4+ T cells from PBMCs. The subset: CD45RA+ positively selected.

The CDR3 sequence is CASSRQGGGYEQYF. CDR3 in DNA: TGTGCCAGCAGCCGACAGGGGGGTGGCTACGAGCAGTACTTC. The rearrangement links TRBV14 to TRBJ2-7, with TRBD1 matching over 9 bases. The J segment lost 3 bases and the V segment lost 4 bases, leaving 4 bases of the junction unmatched. Per the germline V gene, CDR1 is SGHDN and CDR2 is FVKESK. The CDR3 length is 14 residues.